Below are 8 T cell receptor beta chains sequenced from a single sample in a study of shared clonotypes between healthy human individuals. Clones were read by immunoSEQ multiplex PCR, and TCRdb kept only the in-frame ones, dropping some. The sample records 450,000 to 500,000 clones, approximately 82% being singletons. Input material: PBMCs. The receptors come from a woman aged 40 to 50 in good health. Some clones in this sample may be carry-over from other donors' samples.

The rearrangement joins TRBV30 to TRBJ2-2; TRBD2 matches 13 bases. V gave up 0 bases and J gave up 5 bases; unmatched junction bases: 9. In germline, CDR1 is GTSNPN, CDR2 SVGIG (reference sequence). The CDR3 is 18 amino acids. The CDR3 region is CAWSVLRTSGSRTGELFF. The DNA for the CDR3 is TGTGCCTGGAGTGTATTGAGGACTAGCGGGAGTCGTACCGGGGAGCTGTTTTTT.

The chain uses TRBV6-6 and TRBJ2-7; D ambiguous. The ends were cut back, 0 bases at V and 2 bases at J, with 14 bases in the middle. This CDR3 is 16 amino acids long. The V gene's germline CDR1 is MNHNY and CDR2 SVGAGI (reference sequence). The CDR3 coding sequence is TGTGCCAGCAGTTACTCTCCAGCGTATCAAACCTACGAGCAGTACTTC. This sequence encodes CASSYSPAYQTYEQYF.

This sequence joins TRBV28 and TRBJ1-5; TRBD1 aligns across 8 bases. CDR1 MDHEN and CDR2 SYDVKM come from the germline V gene. The CDR3 loop spans 15 amino acids. V dropped 6 bases and J dropped 2; count of bases not matched to a gene: 6. The CDR3 loop is CASSRTGGGNQPQHF. In DNA form, the CDR3 reads TGTGCCAGCAGCCGCACAGGGGGTGGCAATCAGCCCCAGCATTTT. The full variable domain, completed using reference TRBV28 and TRBJ1-5, is DVKVTQSSRYLVKRTGEKVFLECVQDMDHENMFWYRQDPGLGLRLIYFSYDVKMKEKGDIPEGYSVSREKKERFSLILESASTNQTSMYLCASSRTGGGNQPQHFGDGTRLSIL.

The rearrangement links TRBV28 to TRBJ2-7, with 7 bases fitting TRBD1. V was clipped by 2 bases and J by 5 bases; unmatched bases: 15. The CDR3 runs to 17 residues. Per the germline V gene, CDR1 is MDHEN and CDR2 is SYDVKM. The CDR3 spells CASSLISSPTGTHEQYF. The CDR3 DNA reads as TGTGCCAGCAGTTTAATAAGTTCGCCGACAGGGACCCACGAGCAGTACTTC. Filled out from reference TRBV28 and TRBJ2-7, the complete variable domain reads DVKVTQSSRYLVKRTGEKVFLECVQDMDHENMFWYRQDPGLGLRLIYFSYDVKMKEKGDIPEGYSVSREKKERFSLILESASTNQTSMYLCASSLISSPTGTHEQYFGPGTRLTVT.

This clone has just a few counts. The chain couples TRBV5-1 to TRBJ2-7; 8 nucleotides match TRBD1. Germline V lookup: CDR1 SGHRS, CDR2 YFSETQ. V lost 0 bases and J lost 3; bases outside the gene matches: 5. CDR3 length equals 15 residues. The CDR3 here is CASSLVPGQGYEQYF. The DNA of the CDR3 is TGCGCCAGCAGCTTGGTTCCTGGACAGGGCTACGAGCAGTACTTC. The full variable domain, with the rest looked up from reference TRBV5-1 and TRBJ2-7, is KAGVTQTPRYLIKTRGQQVTLSCSPISGHRSVSWYQQTPGQGLQFLFEYFSETQRNKGNFPGRFSGRQFSNSRSEMNVSTLELGDSALYLCASSLVPGQGYEQYFGPGTRLTVT.

The rearrangement links TRBV5-4 to TRBJ2-1; 12 nucleotides line up with TRBD2. Germline V gives CDR1 SGHNT, CDR2 YYREEE (reference sequence). V gave up 4 bases and J gave up 4 bases; unmatched junction bases: 6. CDR3 length equals 16 residues. The CDR3 loop reads CASSPLGLAGYNEQFF. Here the CDR3 DNA reads TGTGCCAGCAGCCCACTGGGACTAGCGGGTTACAATGAGCAGTTCTTC. The full variable domain, in which reference TRBV5-4 and TRBJ2-1 provide the parts outside the CDR3, is ETGVTQSPTHLIKTRGQQVTLRCSSQSGHNTVSWYQQALGQGPQFIFQYYREEENGRGNFPPRFSGLQFPNYSSELNVNALELDDSALYLCASSPLGLAGYNEQFFGPGTRLTVL.

This clone has only one observation. The DNA for the CDR3 is TGCGCCAGCAGCTTGGGGGCAGGGGGATCTCGCTCTGGGGCCAACGTCCTGACTTTC. This gives the protein CASSLGAGGSRSGANVLTF. The gene calls are TRBV5-1 and TRBJ2-6, with 7 bases fitting TRBD1. The CDR3 has 19 amino acids. CDR1 SGHRS and CDR2 YFSETQ come from the germline V gene. Unmatched junction bases numbered 9, after V lost 0 bases and J lost 0 bases.

The chain has TRBV9 and TRBJ1-3, with 8 nucleotides matching TRBD1. The J segment lost 0 bases and the V segment lost 3 bases, leaving 2 bases of the junction unmatched. In germline, CDR1 is SGDLS, CDR2 YYNGEE. CDR3 length: 15 residues. The CDR3 sequence: CASSGQGYSGNTIYF. The CDR3 region has the DNA TGTGCCAGCAGCGGACAGGGGTACTCTGGAAACACCATATATTTT. The full variable domain, completed using reference TRBV9 and TRBJ1-3, is DSGVTQTPKHLITATGQRVTLRCSPRSGDLSVYWYQQSLDQGLQFLIQYYNGEERAKGNILERFSAQQFPDLHSELNLSSLELGDSALYFCASSGQGYSGNTIYFGEGSWLTVV.